These T cell receptor beta chains were read from a single sample in a study of chemoradiotherapy in HPV16-positive cancers. TCRdb keeps only in-frame clones here, not all; method: immunoSEQ multiplex PCR. Of about 68,000 clones in the sample, about nine tenths were seen once. The input for sequencing was blood, taken from a patient who underwent chemoradiotherapy. All receptors derive from a human donor with HPV-associated anogenital cancer. CDR3s include the opening cysteine and the closing phenylalanine or tryptophan. A D gene is named only where the DNA matches it firmly. Rows give clone size only sometimes, using once, few, many, or a class for an expanded clone.

TRBV28,TRBD1,TRBJ1-1,NA,TGTGCCAGCAGTCCCCCAGGACAGGGTGAAGCTTTCTTT,CASSPPGQGEAFF
TRBV5-6,NA,TRBJ2-3,NA,TGTGCCAGCAGCTTGCGACGGTCTTTCACAGATACGCAGTATTTT,CASSLRRSFTDTQYF
TRBV30,NA,TRBJ1-6,NA,TGTGCCGAAGGCGGGAATTCACCCCTCCACTTT,CAEGGNSPLHF
TRBV5-4,TRBD2,TRBJ2-5,NA,TGTGCCAGCAGCCTAGCGGAGCTCCAAGAGACCCAGTACTTC,CASSLAELQETQYF
TRBV4-1,TRBD1,TRBJ2-7,once,TGCGCCAGCAGCCAAGATCTTCTCCAGGGGGCGTTCCTGCAGTACTTC,CASSQDLLQGAFLQYF
TRBV11-2,TRBD1,TRBJ1-5,NA,TGTGCCAGCAGCCAAGAACAGGGGGCCCCCAATCAGCCCCAGCATTTT,CASSQEQGAPNQPQHF
TRBV11-2,NA,TRBJ1-4,NA,TGTGCCAGCAGCTTAGATCGGGTGGGCGAAAAACTGTTTTTT,CASSLDRVGEKLFF
TRBV28,NA,TRBJ1-2,NA,TGTGCCAGTAAGAGGAGTCCCCGAGGCTACACCTTC,CASKRSPRGYTF
TRBV27,NA,TRBJ1-6,NA,TGTGCCAGCAGTTTAATGGCAGTTAATTCACCCCTCCACTTT,CASSLMAVNSPLHF
TRBV18,TRBD2,TRBJ2-7,NA,TGTGCCAGCTCACCCCTAGCGGCCTATCCCTACGAGCAGTACTTC,CASSPLAAYPYEQYF
TRBV5-1,NA,TRBJ1-1,NA,TGCGCCAGCAGCTTGGTGGGTATAGGGAACACTGAAGCTTTCTTT,CASSLVGIGNTEAFF
TRBV7-2,TRBD2,TRBJ2-7,NA,TGTGCCAGCAGCATGGGGGGGATTCTCGGTGGGGAGCAGTACTTC,CASSMGGILGGEQYF
TRBV5-1,TRBD1,TRBJ2-5,NA,TGCGCCAGCAGCTTGGAAGCAGGGGGCAGAGAGACCCAGTACTTC,CASSLEAGGRETQYF
TRBV7-2,TRBD1,TRBJ1-5,NA,TGTGCCAGCAGCTTGACGGGACAGGGGGTTCAGCCCCAGCATTTT,CASSLTGQGVQPQHF
TRBV5-8,TRBD1,TRBJ1-3,NA,TGTGCCAGCAGCCGGGGGACAGCTACTGGAAACACCATATATTTT,CASSRGTATGNTIYF
TRBV11-3,NA,TRBJ2-2,NA,TGTGCCAGCAGCTCCAGACAGAACACCGGGGAGCTGTTTTTT,CASSSRQNTGELFF
TRBV18,TRBD1,TRBJ2-1,NA,TGTGCCAGCTCACCGGGGACAGGGGTGCCCTACAATGAGCAGTTCTTC,CASSPGTGVPYNEQFF
TRBV6-1,NA,TRBJ2-2,NA,TGTGCCAGCAGTGAAAATGGACCTCTTGGAGAGCTGTTTTTT,CASSENGPLGELFF
TRBV5-1,TRBD1,TRBJ1-2,NA,TGCGCCAGCAGCTTAGGGACAGAGTATGGCTACACCTTC,CASSLGTEYGYTF
TRBV7-7,NA,TRBJ1-5,NA,TGTGCTAGCAGCCCCGGGACAAACCAGCCCCAGCATTTT,CASSPGTNQPQHF
TRBV30,NA,TRBJ1-2,NA,TGTGCCTGTCCGGAGGGCTATGGCTACACCTTC,CACPEGYGYTF
TRBV7-9,NA,TRBJ2-3,NA,TGTGCCAGCAGCTCACGACTGGAGACAACAGATACGCAGTATTTT,CASSSRLETTDTQYF
TRBV7-6,NA,TRBJ2-7,NA,TGTGCCAGCAGCGTCTCCGGGACATCCCTCGGGTACGAGCAGTACTTC,CASSVSGTSLGYEQYF
TRBV13,TRBD2,TRBJ2-1,NA,TGTGCCAGCAGCTCGGCCGGGACTAGCGGGGCGAATGAGCAGTTCTTC,CASSSAGTSGANEQFF
TRBV27,NA,TRBJ1-1,NA,TGTGCCAGCAGACTTGGAGTGTACACTGAAGCTTTCTTT,CASRLGVYTEAFF